This T cell receptor beta chain was sequenced in a study of T cell responses to AZD1222 COVID-19 vaccine. Whole-study findings and limits: Repertoire sampling occurred only after the peak T cell response. Spike-specific TCR breadth and depth both grew after two AZD1222 doses.

The repertoire was sequenced with immunoSEQ multiplex PCR; TCRdb's copy has only in-frame clones and lacks some. The sample lists around 190,000 clones, around 94% occurring once. Germline V gene data show CDR1 as SGHRS and CDR2 as YFSETQ. Trimming removed 3 bases at V and 1 base at J, with 16 bases between. This CDR3 is 16 amino acids long. As to this clone: Its specificity is unknown.

This chain joins TRBV5-1 and TRBJ1-1, with TRBD1 as a possible D gene (6 bases). The sequence was collected from an adult who received the AZD1222 COVID-19 vaccine. The material sequenced was peripheral blood, taken 28 days after the second AZD1222 dose. This CDR3 reads CASSSDRLRANTEAFF. The CDR3, as DNA: TGCGCCAGCAGCTCGGACAGACTCCGGGCGAACACTGAAGCTTTCTTT.